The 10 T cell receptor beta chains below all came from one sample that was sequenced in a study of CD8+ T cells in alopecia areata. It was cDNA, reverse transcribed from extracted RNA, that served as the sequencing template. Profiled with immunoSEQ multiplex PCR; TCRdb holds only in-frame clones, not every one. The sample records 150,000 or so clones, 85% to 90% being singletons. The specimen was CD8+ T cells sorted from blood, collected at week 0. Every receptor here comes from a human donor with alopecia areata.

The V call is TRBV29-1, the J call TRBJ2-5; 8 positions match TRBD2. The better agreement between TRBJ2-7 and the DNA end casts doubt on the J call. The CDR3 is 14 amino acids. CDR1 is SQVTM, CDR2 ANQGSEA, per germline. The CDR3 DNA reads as TGCAGCGTTGAATTAGGGACTAGCTCCTACGAGCAGTACTTC. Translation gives CSVELGTSSYEQYF.

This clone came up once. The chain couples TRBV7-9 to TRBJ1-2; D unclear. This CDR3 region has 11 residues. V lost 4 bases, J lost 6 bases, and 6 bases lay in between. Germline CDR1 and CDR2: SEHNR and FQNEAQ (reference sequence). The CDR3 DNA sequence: TGTGCCAGCAGCTCCCCCCATGGCTACACCTTC. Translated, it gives CASSSPHGYTF.

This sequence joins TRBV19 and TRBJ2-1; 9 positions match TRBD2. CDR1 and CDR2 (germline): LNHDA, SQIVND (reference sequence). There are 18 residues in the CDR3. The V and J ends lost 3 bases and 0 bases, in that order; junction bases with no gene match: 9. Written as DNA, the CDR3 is TGTGCCAGTAGTATCGATGGGCTTAGCGGGAGCTCCTACAATGAGCAGTTCTTC. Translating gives CASSIDGLSGSSYNEQFF. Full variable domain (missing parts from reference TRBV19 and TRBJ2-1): DGGITQSPKYLFRKEGQNVTLSCEQNLNHDAMYWYRQDPGQGLRLIYYSQIVNDFQKGDIAEGYSVSREKKESFPLTVTSAQKNPTAFYLCASSIDGLSGSSYNEQFFGPGTRLTVL.

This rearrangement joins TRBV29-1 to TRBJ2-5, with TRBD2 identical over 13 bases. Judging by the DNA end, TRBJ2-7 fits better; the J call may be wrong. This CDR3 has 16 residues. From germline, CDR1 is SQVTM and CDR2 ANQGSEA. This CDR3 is CSVGTSGIWLPDEQYF. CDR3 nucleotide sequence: TGCAGCGTAGGGACTAGCGGGATTTGGCTACCTGACGAGCAGTACTTC.

CDR3 residues: CASSLVSGQESYNEQFF. CDR3 coding DNA: TGCGCCAGCAGCTTGGTTTCGGGACAGGAGTCCTACAATGAGCAGTTCTTC. The V and J genes are TRBV5-1 and TRBJ2-1, with 8 bases lining up with TRBD1. The germline gives CDR1 SGHRS, CDR2 YFSETQ. J was trimmed by 1 base and V by 0 bases; bases with no gene match: 6. This CDR3 is 17 amino acids long.

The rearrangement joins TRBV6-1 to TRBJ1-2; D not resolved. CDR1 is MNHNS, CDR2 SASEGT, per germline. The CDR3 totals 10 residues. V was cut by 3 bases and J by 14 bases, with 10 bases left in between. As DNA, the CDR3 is TGTGCCAGCAGTGATGCTTCTTGGACCTTC. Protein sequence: CASSDASWTF.

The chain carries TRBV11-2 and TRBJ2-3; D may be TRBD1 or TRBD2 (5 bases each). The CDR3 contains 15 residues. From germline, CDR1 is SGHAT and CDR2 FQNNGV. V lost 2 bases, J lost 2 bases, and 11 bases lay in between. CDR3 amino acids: CASSLFLGDTDTQYF. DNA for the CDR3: TGTGCCAGCAGCTTATTTTTGGGGGACACAGATACGCAGTATTTT.

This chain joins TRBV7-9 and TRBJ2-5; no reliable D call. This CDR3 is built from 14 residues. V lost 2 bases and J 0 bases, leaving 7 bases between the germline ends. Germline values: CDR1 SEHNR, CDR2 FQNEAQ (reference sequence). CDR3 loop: CASSLQRYQETQYF. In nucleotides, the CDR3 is TGTGCCAGCAGCTTACAACGGTACCAAGAGACCCAGTACTTC.

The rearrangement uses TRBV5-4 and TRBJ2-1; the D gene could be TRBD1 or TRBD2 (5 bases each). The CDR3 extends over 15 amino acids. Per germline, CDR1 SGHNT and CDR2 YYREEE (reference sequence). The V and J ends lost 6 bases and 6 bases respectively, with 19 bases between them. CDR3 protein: CASNYGTPDPNEQFF. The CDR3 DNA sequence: TGTGCCAGCAACTACGGGACGCCGGATCCCAATGAGCAGTTCTTC.

In DNA form, the CDR3 reads TGCAGCGTTGCACACTCTGGGGCCAACGTCCTGACTTTC. Its protein is CSVAHSGANVLTF. The chain joins TRBV29-1 to TRBJ2-6, with unresolved D. Germline loops: CDR1 SQVTM, CDR2 ANQGSEA. The CDR3 extends over 13 amino acids. V was shortened by 4 bases and J by 0 bases, with 4 bases between the two germline ends. Full variable domain (remainder filled in from reference TRBV29-1 and TRBJ2-6): SAVISQKPSRDICQRGTSLTIQCQVDSQVTMMFWYRQQPGQSLTLIATANQGSEATYESGFVIDKFPISRPNLTFSTLTVSNMSPEDSSIYLCSVAHSGANVLTFGAGSRLTVL.